This entry lists 15 T cell receptor beta chains sequenced from one sample in a study of regulatory T cells in long-lasting Graves disease. Time point of the sample: newly diagnosed GD, antithyroid drugs for less than 3 months. The authors made the TCR library using RNA they extracted from PBMCs. Through Arm-PCR of CDR3 regions and iRepertoire HTBI primers, TCR beta libraries were built. Each CDR3 protein is one row after TCRdb ran MiXCR on the multiplex PCR reads. The repertoire includes about 460,000 distinct CDR3 sequences, 14% of them detected once, and approximately 17% sits in the top ten. Another study also made use of these data, one on T cells in Graves' hyperthyroidism and ophthalmopathy.

The material was peripheral blood mononuclear cells (PBMCs), obtained at new diagnosis, from a patient treated with antithyroid drugs. All receptors come from a woman in her forties or fifties with Graves disease.

This clonotype has more than one count but fewer than ten. The chain employs TRBV7-3 and TRBJ1-5; 7 bases align to TRBD1. The length of the CDR3 is 17 residues. Germline lookup yields CDR1 SGHTA and CDR2 FQGTGA. After removal of 1 base from V and 3 bases from J, the junction contained 9 bases not matched to a gene. The CDR3 coding sequence is TGTGCCAGCAGCTTAAAGCCCCTAGACAGGGCCAATCAGCCCCAGCATTTT. Amino acid sequence: CASSLKPLDRANQPQHF.

V is TRBV5-1 and J is TRBJ2-5; tentatively, D is TRBD2 (6 bases). Trimming shortened V by 5 bases and J by 5 bases, and 16 bases separated the two germline ends. This CDR3 spans 14 amino acids. The V gene's germline CDR1 is SGHRS and CDR2 YFSETQ. The DNA of the CDR3 is TGCGCCAGCAGTAACAGCGGAGGGGTGGAGACCCAGTACTTC. Its translation: CASSNSGGVETQYF.

This clonotype came up many times. V usage is TRBV6-1 and J usage is TRBJ1-2; D remains ambiguous. The length of the CDR3 is 15 residues. Germline CDR1 MNHNS, CDR2 SASEGT. Trimming took off 0 bases at V and 4 bases at J, with 12 bases between the two ends. The CDR3 protein is CASSEALRPFYGYTF. The CDR3 bases are TGTGCCAGCAGTGAAGCCCTCAGACCATTCTATGGCTACACCTTC.

At least ten counts were recorded for this clonotype. V usage is TRBV2 and J usage is TRBJ2-1, with TRBD2 as a possible D gene (5 bases). The CDR3 consists of 13 residues. Per the germline V gene, CDR1 is SNHLY and CDR2 is FYNNEI. V lost 7 bases to trimming and J lost 3 bases, with 10 bases between them. CDR3 in amino acids: CASNSGNYNEQFF. The DNA for the CDR3 is TGTGCCAGCAACTCCGGGAACTACAATGAGCAGTTCTTC.

This clonotype was recorded a few times. CDR3 in DNA: TGTGCCAGCAGCCAAACTAGCGGGATCATGAATGAGCAGTTCTTC. This sequence encodes CASSQTSGIMNEQFF. The chain recombines TRBV3-1 with TRBJ2-1, with 10 bases fitting TRBD2. From germline, CDR1 is LGHDT and CDR2 YNNKEL (reference sequence). CDR3 length: 15 residues. Trimming cost V 2 bases and J 7 bases; bases outside gene matches: 5.

At least ten counts were recorded for this clonotype. CDR3 nucleotide sequence: TGTGCCAGCACCCCCGGACGGGAAGCCTACAATGAGCAGTTCTTC. It yields the protein CASTPGREAYNEQFF. The chain uses TRBV27 and TRBJ2-1; D may be TRBD2 (5 bases). Deletions cut 7 bases from V and 2 bases from J, with 15 bases between. Looked up from germline, CDR1 is MNHEY and CDR2 is SMNVEV (reference sequence). The CDR3 contains 15 residues.

The CDR3 loop is CASSLGDSINGYTF. The CDR3 DNA reads TGTGCCAGCAGCTTGGGGGACAGCATAAATGGCTACACCTTC. The V gene is TRBV5-4, the J gene TRBJ1-2; 7 bases fit TRBD1. This CDR3 region has 14 residues. The V gene end was trimmed by 0 bases and the J gene end by 6 bases; junction bases not matched to a gene: 5. CDR1 and CDR2 from the germline V gene are SGHNT and YYREEE (reference sequence).

This clonotype was detected ten times or more. The chain recombines TRBV28 with TRBJ1-2; the D gene is possibly TRBD1 (5 bases). The germline V and J ends were trimmed by 2 bases and 3 bases, with 10 bases remaining between them. The CDR3 sequence is 14 residues long. Germline CDR1 MDHEN, CDR2 SYDVKM. CDR3 nucleotide sequence: TGTGCCAGCAGTTTAGATCAGGGCTACTATGGCTACACCTTC. As protein: CASSLDQGYYGYTF.

The table lists this clonotype with a few counts. The chain has TRBV19 and TRBJ2-1; 7 bases line up with TRBD2. The V gene's germline CDR1 is LNHDA and CDR2 SQIVND (reference sequence). V shed 7 bases, J shed 7 bases, and the junction held 7 bases outside the gene matches. The CDR3 loop spans 13 amino acids. Here the CDR3 DNA reads TGTGCCAGTACCCCGGGGGGACTAAATGAGCAGTTCTTC. It yields the protein CASTPGGLNEQFF.

The chain is built from TRBV5-1 and TRBJ2-5, with D uncertain. This CDR3 has 15 amino acids. Trimming cost V 0 bases and J 3 bases, with 12 bases left between them. Per germline, CDR1 SGHRS and CDR2 YFSETQ. The CDR3 loop reads CASSLVAGLEETQYF. CDR3 nucleotide sequence: TGCGCCAGCAGCTTGGTTGCCGGTCTTGAAGAGACCCAGTACTTC.

This clonotype came up many times. The chain is built from TRBV3-1 and TRBJ1-1, with D possibly TRBD1 on 5 matching bases. V lost 5 bases and J lost 7, with 17 bases in between. The length of the CDR3 is 14 residues. Germline CDR1 is LGHDT and CDR2 is YNNKEL (reference sequence). In nucleotides, the CDR3 is TGTGCCAGCAGCTCCCACCAGGGCGGTCTTGAAGCTTTCTTT. Translating it yields CASSSHQGGLEAFF.

This clonotype has at least ten counts. The chain links TRBV3-1 to TRBJ2-7; 7 nucleotides match TRBD2. V lost 3 bases and J lost 0; bases outside the gene matches: 5. Germline values: CDR1 LGHDT, CDR2 YNNKEL (reference sequence). The CDR3 runs 15 residues. CDR3 sequence: CASSHISGNSYEQYF. For the CDR3, the DNA is TGTGCCAGCAGCCACATCAGCGGGAACTCCTACGAGCAGTACTTC.

Here the CDR3 DNA reads TGTGCCAGTAGTAAGTGGGCAGTCACCGGGGAGCTGTTTTTT. This gives the protein CASSKWAVTGELFF. This chain uses TRBV19 with TRBJ2-2, with D hard to call. Trimming removed 4 bases at V and 4 bases at J, with 10 bases between. The CDR3 has 14 residues. Per germline, CDR1 LNHDA and CDR2 SQIVND (reference sequence).

There are many counts of this clonotype. The gene calls are TRBV7-8 and TRBJ2-5; TRBD2 matches at 8 bases. CDR1 is SGHVS, CDR2 FQNEAQ, per germline. The CDR3 totals 19 residues. V trimming: 5 bases; J trimming: 0 bases; junction bases outside the gene matches: 17. This CDR3 reads CASSPPRGAGGTYQETQYF. The CDR3 nucleotides are TGTGCCAGCAGCCCCCCCCGGGGGGCGGGAGGTACTTACCAAGAGACCCAGTACTTC.

This clonotype was detected a few times. The V gene is TRBV20-1, the J gene TRBJ1-5; possible D gene TRBD1, 5 bases. From germline, CDR1 is DFQATT and CDR2 SNEGSKA (reference sequence). The CDR3 extends over 14 amino acids. V was pared by 3 bases and J by 0 bases, with 9 bases between. CDR3: CSASRDVSNQPQHF. Written as DNA, the CDR3 is TGCAGTGCTAGTCGGGACGTTAGCAATCAGCCCCAGCATTTT.